The T cell receptor beta chain under discussion was sequenced for a study of memory CD4+ T cells and cytomegalovirus serostatus. As for the study in general: Healthy Belgian adult donors included about 10 CMV-positive and 24 CMV-negative people. General observations from the study: Each of approximately 73 CMV-associated TCRbeta sequences occurred in one to five individuals. Repertoires predicted CMV serostatus with median bootstrapped AUC of approximately 0.95.

CDR1 SNHLY and CDR2 FYNNEI come from the germline V gene. The CDR3 extends over 14 amino acids. V lost 2 bases and J 8 bases, leaving 12 bases between the germline ends. The sort gate was single viable CD3+CD4+CD8-CD45RO+ cells for memory CD4+ T cells. Serum IgG to CMV pp150, pp28, p38 and p52 defined serostatus. Sequencing was performed with immunoSEQ multiplex PCR; in TCRdb, only in-frame clones are kept and a portion is missing. The table shows about 52,000 clones, with 60% to 85% occurring only once. In regard to this clone: Its specificity is unknown.

This chain uses TRBV2 with TRBJ2-2; unclear D gene. The source of this sequence is an adult in good health and CMV-seropositive. Sequencing was performed on memory CD4+ T cells from blood. This CDR3 is CASSETSFRGELFF. For the CDR3, the DNA is TGTGCCAGCAGTGAAACCTCCTTCCGGGGGGAGCTGTTTTTT.